This T cell receptor (beta chain) was identified in a study of blood T cell repertoires in COVID-19. Study summary: There were acute and convalescent COVID-19 samples, and they came from the United States, Italy and Spain. Sample material is recorded as cDNA or gDNA derived from T cells, B-cell-depleted T cells, or PBMCs.

The table came from immunoSEQ multiplex PCR; TCRdb's copy has only in-frame clones and leaves some out. This table holds under 85,000 clones, approximately 80% found once. CDR1 DFQATT and CDR2 SNEGSKA come from the germline V gene (reference sequence). The CDR3 loop spans 14 amino acids. Trimming shortened V by 3 bases and J by 2 bases, and 11 bases separated the two germline ends. V and J are TRBV20-1 and TRBJ1-3; TRBD1 might be the D (5 bases). What was sequenced was peripheral blood. This sequence originates from a man in his sixties with active or convalescent COVID-19. This CDR3 reads CSASMTAAGNTIYF. The CDR3 coding sequence is TGCAGTGCTAGTATGACAGCCGCTGGAAACACCATATATTTT.